This T cell receptor (beta chain) was sequenced during a study of blood T cell repertoires in COVID-19. Study background: The cDNA or gDNA used as material had been derived from T cells, B-cell-depleted T cells, or PBMCs.

The CDR3 extends over 14 amino acids. V dropped 6 bases and J dropped 0 bases, with 9 bases sitting between them. Germline V lookup: CDR1 SNHLY, CDR2 FYNNEI. Clones were sequenced by immunoSEQ multiplex PCR, and TCRdb holds only the in-frame ones, with some missing. The sample consists of about 83,000 clones, around 88% of them appearing once. The sequence came from a man aged 55 to 70 with acute or convalescent COVID-19. This rearrangement joins TRBV2 to TRBJ1-3; D call uncertain. Sequenced input: peripheral blood. The CDR3 DNA reads as TGTGCCAGCAGGGGTACAGTCTCTGGAAACACCATATATTTT. This translates into CASRGTVSGNTIYF.